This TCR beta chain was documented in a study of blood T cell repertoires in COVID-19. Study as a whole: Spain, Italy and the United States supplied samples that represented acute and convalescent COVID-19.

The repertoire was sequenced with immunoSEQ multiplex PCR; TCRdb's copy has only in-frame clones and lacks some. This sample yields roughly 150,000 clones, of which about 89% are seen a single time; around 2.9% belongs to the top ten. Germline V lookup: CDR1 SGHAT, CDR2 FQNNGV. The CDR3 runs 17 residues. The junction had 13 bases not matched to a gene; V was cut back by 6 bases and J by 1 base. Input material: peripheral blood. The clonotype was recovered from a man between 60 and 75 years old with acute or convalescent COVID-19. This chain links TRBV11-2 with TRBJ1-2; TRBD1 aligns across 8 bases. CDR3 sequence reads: CASSPGTGGVVNYGYTF. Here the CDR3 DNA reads TGTGCCAGCAGTCCCGGGACAGGCGGCGTGGTTAACTATGGCTACACCTTC.